The rows below give T cell receptor beta chains drawn from one sample of a study of sequential checkpoint blockade in melanoma. The method was immunoSEQ multiplex PCR; TCRdb's version includes in-frame clones alone and lacks a portion of them. The data contain 21,000 or so clones, roughly 80% of them singletons. The input for sequencing was CD8+ T cells sorted from blood (inferred from file names), taken from a patient given nivolumab and ipilimumab in sequence. These receptors originate from a human donor with melanoma. CDR3s include the opening cysteine and the closing phenylalanine or tryptophan. D genes are given only for firm matches. Clone sizes are given selectively: once, few, many, or a class where the clone is expanded.

j_call d_call clone_size v_call cdr3_nt cdr3_aa
TRBJ2-7 NA NA TRBV14 TGTGCCAGCAGCCACCAAACGGGAACTGGGCAGTACTTC CASSHQTGTGQYF
TRBJ1-2 TRBD1 NA TRBV27 TGTGCCAGCAGCTGGACAGGGACCTATGGCTACACCTTC CASSWTGTYGYTF
TRBJ1-2 NA NA TRBV5-4 TGTGCCAGCAGCTTGGTCCCCGGGAACTATGGCTACACCTTC CASSLVPGNYGYTF
TRBJ1-1 NA NA TRBV6-4 TGTGCCAGCAGTGACGGTGAATACCGCGGATGCTGCCGAAGGACTGAAGCTTTCTTT CASSDGEYRGCCRRTEAFF
TRBJ2-1 NA medium-sized TRBV28 TGTGCCAGCAGTTTCCCTACCTCGACAGGCCCCCCCTACAATGAGCAGTTCTTC CASSFPTSTGPPYNEQFF
TRBJ2-6 TRBD1 NA TRBV28 TGTGCCAGCAGTTGGGGACAGGGTCCTGGGGCCAACGTCCTGACTTTC CASSWGQGPGANVLTF
TRBJ1-3 NA NA TRBV5-3 TGTGCCAGAAGCCAAAGGCCAGAAGTTAGGAGCTCTGGAAACACCATATATTTT CARSQRPEVRSSGNTIYF
TRBJ2-7 NA NA TRBV30 TGTGCCTGGAGAATAGGGGGGGACATTTCCTACGAGCAGTACTTC CAWRIGGDISYEQYF
TRBJ2-4 TRBD1 NA TRBV10-2 TGCGCCAGCAGTGACTCCGACAGGGCGAGGGGCAAAAACATTCAGTACTTC CASSDSDRARGKNIQYF
TRBJ2-7 TRBD1 NA TRBV2 TGTGCCAGCAGCCCAGGGGCCGGGACAGGCCCCCACGAGCAGTACTTC CASSPGAGTGPHEQYF
TRBJ1-6 TRBD1 NA TRBV6-8 TGTGCCAGCATCCAAGGAGGGGGCGCATCTTCACCCCTCCACTTT CASIQGGGASSPLHF
TRBJ2-7 TRBD1 NA TRBV9 TGTGCCAGCAGCCCTCGAGGTGGGACAGGGGGGTACGAGCAGTACTTC CASSPRGGTGGYEQYF
TRBJ2-7 NA NA TRBV5-5 TGTGCCAGCAGCTTGAAGGGGAACGAGCAGTACTTC CASSLKGNEQYF
TRBJ1-2 NA few TRBV4-3 TGCGCCAGCAGCCAAGATAAAGGGGGCTATGGCTACACCTTC CASSQDKGGYGYTF